These T cell receptor beta chains were read from a single sample in a study of Graves' ophthalmopathy and Graves' hyperthyroidism. Each CDR3 protein gets one entry after TCRdb re-called the multiplex PCR reads with MiXCR. The data show 580,000 or so distinct CDR3 sequences, under 40% seen once. The specimen was peripheral blood or thyroid tissue (not recorded which). Every receptor here comes from an adult man with Graves' hyperthyroidism. The CDR3 runs from the conserved cysteine through the conserved F or W. Fields, in order: clone size, D gene, V gene, J gene, CDR3 protein, CDR3 DNA. D genes are given only for firm matches. Where a row states a size, it is once, few, many or the class of an expanded clone; other rows omit it.

abundance: many; d_gene: -; v_gene: TRBV18; j_gene: TRBJ2-7; CDR3aa: CASSPRDGSYEQYF; CDR3nt: TGTGCCAGCTCACCGAGGGACGGCTCCTACGAGCAGTACTTC
abundance: -; d_gene: TRBD2; v_gene: TRBV12-3/TRBV12-4; j_gene: TRBJ2-3; CDR3aa: CASIRTSGSADTQYF; CDR3nt: TGTGCCAGCATCCGGACTAGCGGGAGTGCAGATACGCAGTATTTT
abundance: many; d_gene: -; v_gene: TRBV5-1; j_gene: TRBJ1-6; CDR3aa: CASSAWGPSSYNSPLHF; CDR3nt: TGCGCCAGCAGCGCATGGGGTCCCAGCTCCTATAATTCACCCCTCCACTTT
abundance: -; d_gene: TRBD1; v_gene: TRBV7-2; j_gene: TRBJ2-5; CDR3aa: CASGTGGAETQYF; CDR3nt: TGTGCCAGCGGGACAGGGGGCGCTGAGACCCAGTACTTC
abundance: many; d_gene: -; v_gene: TRBV10-3; j_gene: TRBJ1-1; CDR3aa: CAISDKSGNTEAFF; CDR3nt: TGTGCCATCAGTGACAAATCAGGGAACACTGAAGCTTTCTTT
abundance: few; d_gene: -; v_gene: TRBV10-3; j_gene: TRBJ2-4; CDR3aa: CAISEGAGSGDIQYF; CDR3nt: TGTGCCATCAGTGAGGGGGCCGGGAGTGGAGACATTCAGTACTTC
abundance: many; d_gene: -; v_gene: TRBV13; j_gene: TRBJ2-5; CDR3aa: CASSPISLGARETQYF; CDR3nt: TGTGCCAGCAGCCCCATCTCCCTAGGGGCGCGGGAGACCCAGTACTTC
abundance: many; d_gene: TRBD1; v_gene: TRBV6-6; j_gene: TRBJ1-1; CDR3aa: CASSARTGKNTEAFF; CDR3nt: TGTGCCAGCAGTGCGAGGACAGGGAAGAACACTGAAGCTTTCTTT
abundance: once; d_gene: -; v_gene: TRBV2; j_gene: TRBJ1-6; CDR3aa: CASNRDLDSPLHF; CDR3nt: TGTGCCAGCAACCGGGATTTGGATTCACCCCTCCACTTT
abundance: -; d_gene: -; v_gene: TRBV10-3; j_gene: TRBJ1-4; CDR3aa: CAIRSSGSEKLFF; CDR3nt: TGTGCCATCAGAAGTAGCGGGAGTGAAAAACTGTTTTTT
abundance: many; d_gene: -; v_gene: TRBV19; j_gene: TRBJ1-1; CDR3aa: CASKTGWTEAFF; CDR3nt: TGTGCCAGTAAGACCGGCTGGACTGAAGCTTTCTTT
abundance: -; d_gene: TRBD2; v_gene: TRBV7-8; j_gene: TRBJ2-3; CDR3aa: CASSLASGGTDTQYF; CDR3nt: TGTGCCAGCAGCTTAGCTAGCGGGGGTACAGATACGCAGTATTTT
abundance: -; d_gene: -; v_gene: TRBV2; j_gene: TRBJ1-1; CDR3aa: CASSSTDTGGSVNTEAFF; CDR3nt: TGTGCCAGCAGCTCGACTGACACCGGGGGTTCAGTGAACACTGAAGCTTTCTTT
abundance: -; d_gene: -; v_gene: TRBV29-1; j_gene: TRBJ2-7; CDR3aa: CSVGSYSYEQYF; CDR3nt: TGCAGCGTGGGAAGCTACTCCTACGAGCAGTACTTC
abundance: -; d_gene: -; v_gene: TRBV7-9; j_gene: TRBJ2-1; CDR3aa: CASRPTRYNEQFF; CDR3nt: TGTGCCAGCAGACCGACCCGATACAATGAGCAGTTCTTC
abundance: -; d_gene: TRBD1; v_gene: TRBV7-9; j_gene: TRBJ2-2; CDR3aa: CASSLDGQGFSGELFF; CDR3nt: TGTGCCAGCAGCTTAGACGGACAGGGGTTTTCCGGGGAGCTGTTTTTT
abundance: few; d_gene: -; v_gene: TRBV10-3; j_gene: TRBJ1-4; CDR3aa: CATGQKPNEKLFF; CDR3nt: TGTGCCACCGGACAGAAACCTAATGAAAAACTGTTTTTT
abundance: many; d_gene: TRBD1; v_gene: TRBV7-9; j_gene: TRBJ2-7; CDR3aa: CASSLVWTGMNEQYF; CDR3nt: TGTGCCAGCAGCTTAGTATGGACAGGGATGAACGAGCAGTACTTC
abundance: many; d_gene: TRBD2; v_gene: TRBV20-1; j_gene: TRBJ2-7; CDR3aa: CSASSLAGDWSYEQYF; CDR3nt: TGCAGTGCTAGCTCGCTAGCGGGAGATTGGTCCTACGAGCAGTACTTC
abundance: -; d_gene: -; v_gene: TRBV10-3; j_gene: TRBJ2-5; CDR3aa: CAISQGLNQPQYF; CDR3nt: TGTGCCATCAGCCAGGGACTTAATCAGCCCCAGTACTTC
abundance: many; d_gene: -; v_gene: TRBV7-9; j_gene: TRBJ1-3; CDR3aa: CASISDRTGNTIYF; CDR3nt: TGTGCCAGTATATCGGACAGAACTGGAAACACCATATATTTT
abundance: -; d_gene: TRBD2; v_gene: TRBV4-2; j_gene: TRBJ2-7; CDR3aa: CASSQESGGAWFYEQYF; CDR3nt: TGTGCCAGCAGCCAAGAGTCGGGGGGGGCCTGGTTCTACGAGCAGTACTTC
abundance: -; d_gene: -; v_gene: TRBV12-1; j_gene: TRBJ1-1; CDR3aa: CASSSTTNTEAFF; CDR3nt: TGTGCCAGCAGTTCGACGACCAACACTGAAGCTTTCTTT
abundance: -; d_gene: -; v_gene: TRBV20-1; j_gene: TRBJ1-5; CDR3aa: CSARQHGGPQHF; CDR3nt: TGCAGTGCTAGACAGCACGGAGGGCCCCAGCATTTT
abundance: many; d_gene: TRBD2; v_gene: TRBV7-2; j_gene: TRBJ2-2; CDR3aa: CASSLVLSGRAGTGELFF; CDR3nt: TGTGCCAGCAGCTTAGTTCTTAGCGGGAGGGCCGGCACCGGGGAGCTGTTTTTT
abundance: many; d_gene: TRBD1; v_gene: TRBV24-1; j_gene: TRBJ1-2; CDR3aa: CATSDGTGGVFNYGYTF; CDR3nt: TGTGCCACCAGTGATGGGACAGGGGGCGTATTTAACTATGGCTACACCTTC
abundance: -; d_gene: -; v_gene: TRBV7-9; j_gene: TRBJ1-1; CDR3aa: CASSQAVSGTLGSEAFF; CDR3nt: TGTGCCAGCAGCCAAGCGGTCTCTGGCACTCTGGGTTCTGAAGCTTTCTTT
abundance: -; d_gene: -; v_gene: TRBV3-1; j_gene: TRBJ1-2; CDR3aa: CASSQVPGDVDGYTF; CDR3nt: TGTGCCAGCAGCCAAGTGCCGGGGGATGTGGATGGCTACACCTTC
abundance: many; d_gene: -; v_gene: TRBV12-3/TRBV12-4; j_gene: TRBJ2-7; CDR3aa: CASSSNLENEQYF; CDR3nt: TGTGCCAGCAGCTCCAATCTCGAGAACGAGCAGTACTTC
abundance: many; d_gene: -; v_gene: TRBV9; j_gene: TRBJ1-2; CDR3aa: CASSATGLPNYGYTF; CDR3nt: TGTGCCAGCAGCGCTACAGGGCTCCCTAACTATGGCTACACCTTC
abundance: -; d_gene: TRBD1; v_gene: TRBV2; j_gene: TRBJ2-1; CDR3aa: CASSEEGAWGDEQFF; CDR3nt: TGTGCCAGCAGTGAAGAGGGGGCGTGGGGCGATGAGCAGTTCTTC
abundance: many; d_gene: -; v_gene: TRBV14; j_gene: TRBJ2-2; CDR3aa: CASSQGVSGELFF; CDR3nt: TGTGCCAGCAGCCAAGGTGTTTCTGGGGAGCTGTTTTTT
abundance: many; d_gene: -; v_gene: TRBV29-1; j_gene: TRBJ1-4; CDR3aa: CSVAVGVGEKLFF; CDR3nt: TGCAGCGTTGCGGTTGGGGTTGGCGAAAAACTGTTTTTT
abundance: many; d_gene: -; v_gene: TRBV10-3; j_gene: TRBJ2-5; CDR3aa: CAIAPWGASQETQYF; CDR3nt: TGTGCCATCGCGCCGTGGGGGGCGAGTCAAGAGACCCAGTACTTC
abundance: many; d_gene: -; v_gene: TRBV9; j_gene: TRBJ2-2; CDR3aa: CASSVTTSNTGELFF; CDR3nt: TGTGCCAGCAGCGTAACGACATCGAACACCGGGGAGCTGTTTTTT
abundance: -; d_gene: -; v_gene: TRBV10-3; j_gene: TRBJ1-1; CDR3aa: CAISLWEGNTEAFF; CDR3nt: TGTGCCATCAGTTTATGGGAGGGGAACACTGAAGCTTTCTTT
abundance: once; d_gene: TRBD1; v_gene: TRBV19; j_gene: TRBJ1-2; CDR3aa: CASSIGTGVYNYGYTF; CDR3nt: TGTGCCAGTAGTATAGGAACAGGGGTCTATAACTATGGCTACACCTTC
abundance: many; d_gene: -; v_gene: TRBV29-1; j_gene: TRBJ1-2; CDR3aa: CSVEVRYGYTF; CDR3nt: TGCAGCGTTGAAGTACGCTATGGCTACACCTTC
abundance: -; d_gene: -; v_gene: TRBV5-1; j_gene: TRBJ1-3; CDR3aa: CASSLDGRISGNTIYF; CDR3nt: TGCGCCAGCAGCTTGGACGGTCGGATTTCTGGAAACACCATATATTTT
abundance: many; d_gene: -; v_gene: TRBV7-2; j_gene: TRBJ2-3; CDR3aa: CASSYLANTQYF; CDR3nt: TGTGCCAGCAGCTACTTGGCAAATACGCAGTATTTT
abundance: many; d_gene: -; v_gene: TRBV20-1; j_gene: TRBJ2-5; CDR3aa: CSASPLRETQYF; CDR3nt: TGCAGTGCTAGTCCCCTCCGGGAGACCCAGTACTTC
abundance: -; d_gene: -; v_gene: TRBV7-9; j_gene: TRBJ2-7; CDR3aa: CASSLAAIGRNDEQYF; CDR3nt: TGTGCCAGCAGCTTAGCGGCTATTGGGAGGAACGACGAGCAGTACTTC
abundance: many; d_gene: -; v_gene: TRBV19; j_gene: TRBJ2-2; CDR3aa: CASSVSSQTGELFF; CDR3nt: TGTGCCAGTAGTGTCTCTAGCCAAACCGGGGAGCTGTTTTTT
abundance: -; d_gene: TRBD1; v_gene: TRBV5-4; j_gene: TRBJ1-6; CDR3aa: CASSMTGDSSPLHF; CDR3nt: TGTGCCAGCAGCATGACAGGGGATAGTTCACCCCTCCACTTT
abundance: -; d_gene: TRBD1; v_gene: TRBV7-2; j_gene: TRBJ1-2; CDR3aa: CASSPPGDSLPYGYTF; CDR3nt: TGTGCCAGCAGTCCTCCGGGGGACAGCCTGCCCTATGGCTACACCTTC
abundance: -; d_gene: TRBD2; v_gene: TRBV11-2; j_gene: TRBJ2-5; CDR3aa: CASSLFSGRGETQYF; CDR3nt: TGTGCCAGCAGCTTATTTAGCGGGAGGGGGGAGACCCAGTACTTC
abundance: -; d_gene: TRBD1; v_gene: TRBV30; j_gene: TRBJ2-5; CDR3aa: CAWSDRGGGETQYF; CDR3nt: TGTGCCTGGAGCGACAGGGGTGGGGGAGAGACCCAGTACTTC
abundance: -; d_gene: TRBD1; v_gene: TRBV7-8; j_gene: TRBJ1-4; CDR3aa: CASSSIDRQGTNEKLFF; CDR3nt: TGTGCCAGCAGCTCGATAGATCGACAGGGAACTAATGAAAAACTGTTTTTT
abundance: -; d_gene: TRBD2; v_gene: TRBV27; j_gene: TRBJ2-5; CDR3aa: CASSVPGLEETQYF; CDR3nt: TGTGCCAGCAGTGTACCGGGACTAGAAGAGACCCAGTACTTC
abundance: -; d_gene: -; v_gene: TRBV20-1; j_gene: TRBJ1-2; CDR3aa: CSAVRQTTNYGYTF; CDR3nt: TGCAGTGCTGTAAGACAGACTACTAACTATGGCTACACCTTC
abundance: once; d_gene: -; v_gene: TRBV2; j_gene: TRBJ2-5; CDR3aa: CASTPTRTQETQYF; CDR3nt: TGTGCCAGCACCCCAACGAGGACCCAAGAGACCCAGTACTTC
abundance: -; d_gene: TRBD1; v_gene: TRBV2; j_gene: TRBJ2-1; CDR3aa: CGSKWTGWDRVKNEQFF; CDR3nt: TGTGGCAGTAAATGGACTGGGTGGGACAGGGTGAAGAATGAGCAGTTCTTC
abundance: -; d_gene: -; v_gene: TRBV7-2; j_gene: TRBJ1-3; CDR3aa: CASSQLAANLDRANTIYF; CDR3nt: TGTGCCAGCAGCCAATTAGCGGCGAACCTGGACCGAGCAAACACCATATATTTT
abundance: many; d_gene: TRBD1; v_gene: TRBV20-1; j_gene: TRBJ1-5; CDR3aa: CSARTGKSNQPQHF; CDR3nt: TGCAGTGCTAGGACAGGGAAAAGCAATCAGCCCCAGCATTTT
abundance: many; d_gene: TRBD1; v_gene: TRBV28; j_gene: TRBJ2-5; CDR3aa: CASSSLQGARETQYF; CDR3nt: TGTGCCAGCAGTTCACTACAGGGGGCGAGAGAGACCCAGTACTTC
abundance: many; d_gene: -; v_gene: TRBV29-1; j_gene: TRBJ1-1; CDR3aa: CSVSTGPTEAFF; CDR3nt: TGCAGCGTCTCTACCGGGCCCACTGAAGCTTTCTTT